The 11 T cell receptor beta chains below all came from one sample that was sequenced in a study of Ad26.COV2.S vaccination and SARS-CoV-2 variants. Described treatment: around 19 received Ad26.COV2.S at low or high dose, single or two shots; about 5 received placebo; per-sample allocation not given. The investigators took samples on day 63 after the first vaccine or placebo injection. Profiling relied on immunoSEQ multiplex PCR, and the TCRdb table lists in-frame clones only, not all of them. This table has 200,000 to 250,000 clones, around 87% appearing once. Source: peripheral blood, taken in a trial of Ad26.COV2.S vaccine versus placebo. The receptors stem from a person between 18 and 60 years old who received the Ad26.COV2.S COVID-19 vaccine or a placebo.

Note on this clone: At one end the junction does not follow the germline gene, possibly because of a read error. Other DNA sequences from this sample encode an identical CDR3 as well. The chain combines TRBV30 with TRBJ2-7, with D possibly matching TRBD1 (7 bases). CDR3 length: 14 residues. The germline CDR1 and CDR2 sequences are GTSNPN and SVGIG (reference sequence). CDR3 sequence (DNA): TGTGCCTGGAGCAGCGACAGGGAGGCCTACGAGCAGTACTTT. Translation: CAWSSDREAYEQYF.

J is TRBJ2-2 and V is TRBV21-1; the listed D gene, TRBD2, was not tested against the DNA. TRBV21-1 is noted as a pseudogene. CDR3 size: 11 residues. As DNA, the CDR3 is TGTGCCAGCACCGGGAGCGGGGAGCTGTTTTTT. This gives the protein CASTGSGELFF.

The count of this clone is one. The chain couples TRBV18 to TRBJ2-7; 8 nucleotides match TRBD2. The V gene's germline CDR1 is KGHSH and CDR2 LQKENI. J gave up 2 bases and V 0 bases, and 6 bases lay outside the gene matches. CDR3 length equals 16 residues. CDR3 DNA sequence: TGTGCCAGCTCACCACCGGGTGGACTAGCTACCTACGAGCAGTACTTC. It specifies CASSPPGGLATYEQYF.

The chain is built from TRBV15 and TRBJ2-3; 8 positions agree with TRBD2. From germline, CDR1 is LNHNV and CDR2 YYDKDF (reference sequence). The CDR3 is made up of 15 amino acids. Unmatched junction bases numbered 6, after V lost 1 base and J lost 6 bases. The CDR3 DNA is TGTGCCACCAGCAGAGCGGGGGGGGTTTTTGATACGCAGTATTTT. Residues: CATSRAGGVFDTQYF.

The chain combines TRBV7-2 with TRBJ2-6; D is perhaps TRBD1 (6 bases). The CDR3 is 14 residues long. Germline V gene lookup returns CDR1 SGHTA and CDR2 FQGNSA. V was trimmed by 5 bases and J by 8 bases, leaving 13 bases between them. For the CDR3, the DNA is TGTGCCAGCAGCCCCACCGGGACATCCAACGTCCTGACTTTC. Its protein is CASSPTGTSNVLTF.

The V and J genes are TRBV9 and TRBJ1-2; tentative D call: TRBD1 (5 bases). V gave up 4 bases and J gave up 3 bases, with 10 bases separating them. This CDR3 contains 13 residues. Germline CDR1 SGDLS, CDR2 YYNGEE. The CDR3 reads CASSNQGDYGYTF. DNA of the CDR3: TGTGCCAGCAGCAATCAGGGAGACTATGGCTACACCTTC.

Only one count was recorded for this clone. The J gene is TRBJ2-3, the V gene TRBV3-1 (or the pseudogene TRBV3-2); 9 nucleotides align to TRBD2. The CDR3 contains 16 residues. Germline CDR1 is LGHDT and CDR2 is YNNKEL (reference sequence). The V segment lost 3 bases and the J segment 5 bases; nucleotides outside the gene matches: 9. CDR3 DNA sequence: TGTGCCAGCAGCCAGAACAGCGGGGGGCCCGGAGATACGCAGTATTTT. This translates into CASSQNSGGPGDTQYF.

This chain links TRBV7-2 with TRBJ1-2; no clear D gene. This CDR3 comprises 12 residues. Deletions cut 5 bases from V and 5 bases from J, with 9 bases between. Germline CDR1 is SGHTA and CDR2 is FQGNSA. The DNA for the CDR3 is TGTGCCAGCAGCCCTCAATTGTATGGCTACACCTTC. Protein: CASSPQLYGYTF.

The chain combines TRBV4-1 with TRBJ2-2, with D perhaps TRBD1 (7 bases). The CDR3 has 20 amino acids. V was trimmed by 0 bases and J by 2 bases, leaving 22 bases between them. Germline V gene lookup returns CDR1 MGHRA and CDR2 YSYEKL. CDR3 DNA sequence: TGCGCCAGCAGCCAAGATCGGGGGACAGCCGCTGCCGGAAACACCGGGGAGCTGTTTTTT. Amino acids: CASSQDRGTAAAGNTGELFF.

This chain links TRBV7-8 with TRBJ1-1; the match to TRBD1 covers 7 bases. CDR3 size: 14 residues. The germline V gene has CDR1 SGHVS and CDR2 FQNEAQ. The V and J ends lost 6 bases and 8 bases, in that order; junction bases with no gene match: 12. CDR3 sequence (DNA): TGTGCCAGCAGTTATCCGGGGACAGCCAGGGAAGCTTTCTTT. Translated: CASSYPGTAREAFF.

This chain links TRBV5-1 with TRBJ1-4; D is unresolved. The CDR3 covers 15 residues. V gave up 0 bases and J gave up 3 bases, with 9 bases separating them. Germline CDR1 reads SGHRS; CDR2 reads YFSETQ. This chain's CDR3 is CASSLDGLSNEKLFF. The CDR3 DNA is TGCGCCAGCAGCTTGGATGGGTTGTCTAATGAAAAACTGTTTTTT.